This entry lists 2 T cell receptor beta chains sequenced from one sample in a study of T cell responses to AZD1222 COVID-19 vaccine. The assay was immunoSEQ multiplex PCR, and TCRdb's table has in-frame clones only and misses some. The repertoire has 90,000 to 130,000 clones, 85% to 95% of them found once; the top ten carry 2.9%. The sample was peripheral blood, taken 28 days after the second AZD1222 dose. The receptor source for this set is an adult who received the AZD1222 COVID-19 vaccine.

CDR3 nucleotide sequence: TGTGCCAGCAGGGGCCAGGGGGCCAACGAGCAGTACTTC. It encodes CASRGQGANEQYF. This chain connects TRBV6-5 to TRBJ2-7; 8 bases are shared with TRBD1. The CDR3 contains 13 residues. The V segment lost 6 bases and the J segment 5 bases; nucleotides outside the gene matches: 6. Germline lookup yields CDR1 MNHEY and CDR2 SVGAGI.

A single count supports this clone. This CDR3 reads CASSLLDTRGAIHEQYF. The CDR3 coding sequence is TGTGCCAGCAGCCTACTTGATACGAGGGGAGCAATCCACGAGCAGTACTTC. The rearrangement joins TRBV27 to TRBJ2-7; D tentatively reads TRBD1 or TRBD2 (5 bases each). From germline, CDR1 is MNHEY and CDR2 SMNVEV (reference sequence). This CDR3 has 17 residues. Trimming shortened V by 6 bases and J by 5 bases, and 26 bases separated the two germline ends.